This TCR beta chain is drawn from a study of response to subunit inactivated influenza vaccine. Study-wide results and limits: Authors suggested that a seasonal influenza vaccination recruits few new T cells each time.

TCRdb reanalysed the RT-PCR reads using MiXCR and keeps one entry per CDR3 protein. This sample yields over 400,000 distinct CDR3 sequences, of which approximately 11% are seen a single time; 10% to 15% belongs to the top ten. This CDR3 has 14 residues. Trimming stripped 2 bases from V and 4 bases from J, with 8 bases between. Germline V lookup: CDR1 SEHNR, CDR2 FQNEAQ (reference sequence). As to this clonotype: Antigen specificity is unknown.

Sequenced here: PBMCs from blood, sampled roughly 46 days after vaccination. V gene TRBV7-9 combines with J gene TRBJ2-2; D gene ambiguous. This clonotype was sampled from a man in his forties or fifties who received an inactivated influenza vaccine. The CDR3 nucleotides read TGTGCCAGCAGCTTACAAATATTCACCGGGGAGCTGTTTTTT. The encoded protein is CASSLQIFTGELFF.